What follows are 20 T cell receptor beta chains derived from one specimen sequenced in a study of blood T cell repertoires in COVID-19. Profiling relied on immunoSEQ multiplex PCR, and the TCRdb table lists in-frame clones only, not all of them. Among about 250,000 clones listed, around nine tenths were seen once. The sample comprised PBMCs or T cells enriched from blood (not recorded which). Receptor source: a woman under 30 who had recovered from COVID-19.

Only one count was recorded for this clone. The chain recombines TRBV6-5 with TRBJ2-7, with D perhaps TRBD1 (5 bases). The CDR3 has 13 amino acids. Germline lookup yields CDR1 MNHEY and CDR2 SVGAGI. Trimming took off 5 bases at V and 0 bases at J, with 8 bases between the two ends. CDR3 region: CASSQGPSYEQYF. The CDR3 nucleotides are TGTGCCAGCAGTCAGGGTCCCTCCTACGAGCAGTACTTC.

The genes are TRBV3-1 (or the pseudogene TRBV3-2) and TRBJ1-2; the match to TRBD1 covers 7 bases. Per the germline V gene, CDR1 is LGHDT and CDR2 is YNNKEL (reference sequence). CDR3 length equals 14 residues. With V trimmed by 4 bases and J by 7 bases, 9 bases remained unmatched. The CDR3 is CASSPRTGHGGYTF. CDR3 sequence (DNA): TGTGCCAGCAGCCCCCGGACAGGTCACGGTGGCTACACCTTC.

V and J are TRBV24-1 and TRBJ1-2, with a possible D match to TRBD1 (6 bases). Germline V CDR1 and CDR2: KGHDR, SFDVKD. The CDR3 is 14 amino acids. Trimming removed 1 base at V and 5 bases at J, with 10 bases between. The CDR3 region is CATSDFRTEYGYTF. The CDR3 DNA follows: TGTGCCACCAGTGATTTTCGGACAGAATATGGCTACACCTTC.

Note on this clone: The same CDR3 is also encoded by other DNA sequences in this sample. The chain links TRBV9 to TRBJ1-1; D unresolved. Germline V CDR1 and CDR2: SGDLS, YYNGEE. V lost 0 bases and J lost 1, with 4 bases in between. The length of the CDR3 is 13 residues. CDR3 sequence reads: CASSVAGNTEAFF. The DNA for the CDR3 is TGTGCCAGCAGCGTAGCGGGGAACACTGAAGCTTTCTTT.

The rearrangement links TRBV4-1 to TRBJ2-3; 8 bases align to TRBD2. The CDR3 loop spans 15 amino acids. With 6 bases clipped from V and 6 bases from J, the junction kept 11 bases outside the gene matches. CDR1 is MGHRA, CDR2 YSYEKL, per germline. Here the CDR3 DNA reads TGCGCCAGCAGTCGGGTCCCGGGGGGGCGGGATACGCAGTATTTT. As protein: CASSRVPGGRDTQYF.

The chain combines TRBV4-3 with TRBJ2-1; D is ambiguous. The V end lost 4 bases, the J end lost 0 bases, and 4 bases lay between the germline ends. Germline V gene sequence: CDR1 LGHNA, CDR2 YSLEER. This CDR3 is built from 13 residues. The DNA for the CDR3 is TGCGCCAGCAGCCCTAGCTCCTACAATGAGCAGTTCTTC. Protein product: CASSPSSYNEQFF.

CDR3 residues: CASSLEGVIPESTIYF. The CDR3, as DNA: TGTGCCAGCAGCTTAGAAGGGGTTATCCCGGAGAGCACCATATATTTT. The genes are TRBV11-2 and TRBJ1-3, with D possibly TRBD1 on 5 matching bases. There are 16 residues in the CDR3. V shed 0 bases and J shed 9 bases, with 18 bases lying between them. Germline lookup yields CDR1 SGHAT and CDR2 FQNNGV.

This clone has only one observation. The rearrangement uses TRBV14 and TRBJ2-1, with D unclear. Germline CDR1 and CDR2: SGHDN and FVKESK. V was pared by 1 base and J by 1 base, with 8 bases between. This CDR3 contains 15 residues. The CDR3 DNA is TGTGCCAGCAGCCAAGTATCAGGTTCCTACAATGAGCAGTTCTTC. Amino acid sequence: CASSQVSGSYNEQFF.

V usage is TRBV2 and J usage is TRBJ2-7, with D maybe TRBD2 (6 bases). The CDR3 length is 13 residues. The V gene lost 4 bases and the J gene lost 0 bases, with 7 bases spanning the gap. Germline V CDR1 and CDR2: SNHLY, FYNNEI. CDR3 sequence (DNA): TGTGCCAGCAGTGGGGACTCCTCCTACGAGCAGTACTTC. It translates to CASSGDSSYEQYF.

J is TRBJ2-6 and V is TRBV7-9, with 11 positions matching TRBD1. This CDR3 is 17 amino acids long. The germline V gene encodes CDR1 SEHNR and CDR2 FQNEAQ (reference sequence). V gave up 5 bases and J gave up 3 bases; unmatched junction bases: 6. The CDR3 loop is CASSLGQGADGANVLTF. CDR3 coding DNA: TGTGCCAGCAGCCTCGGACAGGGGGCGGATGGGGCCAACGTCCTGACTTTC.

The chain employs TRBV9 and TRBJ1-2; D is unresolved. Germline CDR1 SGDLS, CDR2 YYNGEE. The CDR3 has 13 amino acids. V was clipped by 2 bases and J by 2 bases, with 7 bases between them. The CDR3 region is CASSVDTNYGYTF. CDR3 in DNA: TGTGCCAGCAGCGTCGACACCAACTATGGCTACACCTTC. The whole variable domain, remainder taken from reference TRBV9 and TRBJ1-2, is DSGVTQTPKHLITATGQRVTLRCSPRSGDLSVYWYQQSLDQGLQFLIQYYNGEERAKGNILERFSAQQFPDLHSELNLSSLELGDSALYFCASSVDTNYGYTFGSGTRLTVV.

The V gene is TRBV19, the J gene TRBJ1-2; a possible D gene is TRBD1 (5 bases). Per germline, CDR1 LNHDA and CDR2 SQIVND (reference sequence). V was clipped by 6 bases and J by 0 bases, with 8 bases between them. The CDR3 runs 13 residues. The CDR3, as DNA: TGTGCCAGTAGGGGGACTACTAACTATGGCTACACCTTC. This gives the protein CASRGTTNYGYTF.

The CDR3 loop is CASSLVQPGPLFF. The CDR3, as DNA: TGTGCCAGCAGCTTGGTCCAACCAGGGCCCTTGTTCTTT. The chain employs TRBV5-5 and TRBJ1-1; TRBD1 might be the D (5 bases). This CDR3 is built from 13 residues. CDR1 is SGHKS and CDR2 is YYEKEE in the germline V gene (reference sequence). Trimming left V 0 bases short and J 14 bases short, with 17 bases between.

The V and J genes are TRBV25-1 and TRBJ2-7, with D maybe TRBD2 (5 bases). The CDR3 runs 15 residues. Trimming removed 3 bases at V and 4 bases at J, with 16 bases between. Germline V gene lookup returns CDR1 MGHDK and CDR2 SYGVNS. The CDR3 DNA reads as TGTGCCAGCAGTGACCCTAGCTTAGGTTCTTACGAGCAGTACTTC. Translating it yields CASSDPSLGSYEQYF.

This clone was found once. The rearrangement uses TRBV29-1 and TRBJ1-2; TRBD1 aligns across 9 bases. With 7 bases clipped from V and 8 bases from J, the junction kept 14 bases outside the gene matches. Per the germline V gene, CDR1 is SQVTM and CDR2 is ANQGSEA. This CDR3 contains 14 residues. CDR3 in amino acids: CSATGDRDIHGYTF. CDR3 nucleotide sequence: TGCAGCGCAACGGGGGACAGGGATATACACGGCTACACCTTC.

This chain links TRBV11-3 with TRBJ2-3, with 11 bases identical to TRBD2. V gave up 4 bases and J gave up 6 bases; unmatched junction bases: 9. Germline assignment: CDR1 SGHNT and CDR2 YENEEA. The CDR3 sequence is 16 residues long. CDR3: CASSSYLAGGEDTQYF. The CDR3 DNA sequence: TGTGCCAGCAGCTCATATCTAGCGGGGGGCGAGGATACGCAGTATTTT. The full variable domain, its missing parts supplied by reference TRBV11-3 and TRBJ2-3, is EAGVVQSPRYKIIEKKQPVAFWCNPISGHNTLYWYLQNLGQGPELLIRYENEEAVDDSQLPKDRFSAERLKGVDSTLKIQPAELGDSAVYLCASSSYLAGGEDTQYFGPGTRLTVL.

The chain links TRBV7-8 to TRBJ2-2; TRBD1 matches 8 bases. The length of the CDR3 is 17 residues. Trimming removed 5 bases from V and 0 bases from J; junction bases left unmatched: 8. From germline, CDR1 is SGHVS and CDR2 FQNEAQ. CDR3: CASSRTGGTSNTGELFF. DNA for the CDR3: TGTGCCAGCAGCCGAACAGGGGGGACTTCGAACACCGGGGAGCTGTTTTTT.

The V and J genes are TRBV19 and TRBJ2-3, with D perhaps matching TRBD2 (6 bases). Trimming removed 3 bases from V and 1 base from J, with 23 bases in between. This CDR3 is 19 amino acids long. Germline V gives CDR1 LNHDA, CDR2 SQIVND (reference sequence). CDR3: CASSIGFGLRGSRTDTQYF. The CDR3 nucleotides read TGTGCCAGTAGTATTGGTTTCGGGCTCCGGGGGTCGCGCACAGATACGCAGTATTTT. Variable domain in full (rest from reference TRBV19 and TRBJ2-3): DGGITQSPKYLFRKEGQNVTLSCEQNLNHDAMYWYRQDPGQGLRLIYYSQIVNDFQKGDIAEGYSVSREKKESFPLTVTSAQKNPTAFYLCASSIGFGLRGSRTDTQYFGPGTRLTVL.

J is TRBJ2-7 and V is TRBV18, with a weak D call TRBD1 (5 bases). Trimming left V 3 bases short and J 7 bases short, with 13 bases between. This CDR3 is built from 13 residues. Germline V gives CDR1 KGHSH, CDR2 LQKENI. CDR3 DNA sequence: TGTGCCAGCTCACCCTCGGACACCCGGGAGCAGTACTTC. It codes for CASSPSDTREQYF.

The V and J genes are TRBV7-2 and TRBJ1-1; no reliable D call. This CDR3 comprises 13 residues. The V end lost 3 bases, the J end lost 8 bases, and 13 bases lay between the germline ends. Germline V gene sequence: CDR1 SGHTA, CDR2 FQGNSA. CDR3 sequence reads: CASSFNPQSEAFF. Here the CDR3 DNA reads TGTGCCAGCAGCTTTAACCCCCAGTCCGAAGCTTTCTTT.